What follows are 16 T cell receptor beta chains derived from one specimen sequenced in a study of shared clonotypes between healthy human individuals. Some clones are missing from TCRdb's copy, which holds only in-frame ones; the method was immunoSEQ multiplex PCR. The sample lists a few million clones; more than 80% were seen once. Sequencing used naive CD4+ T cells sorted from blood. Indicated subset: CD45RA+ positively selected. Receptors originate from a man younger than 35 in good health.

The chain couples TRBV19 to TRBJ2-1, with a weak D call TRBD2 (5 bases). From germline, CDR1 is LNHDA and CDR2 SQIVND (reference sequence). This CDR3 is 15 amino acids long. V shed 10 bases and J shed 2 bases, with 18 bases lying between them. CDR3 in amino acids: CATGPGLTAYNEQFF. The CDR3 DNA follows: TGTGCCACTGGTCCCGGACTTACCGCCTACAATGAGCAGTTCTTC.

CDR3 DNA: TGTGCCAGCAGTGCTCCTCGGGAGCGGGGAAGCTCCTACGAGCAGTACTTC. Residues: CASSAPRERGSSYEQYF. The rearrangement uses TRBV2 and TRBJ2-7; 7 nucleotides match TRBD2. V shed 4 bases and J 0 bases; nucleotides not matched to a gene: 12. There are 17 residues in the CDR3. Per germline, CDR1 SNHLY and CDR2 FYNNEI.

This chain uses TRBV19 with TRBJ2-7; D call uncertain. CDR1 is LNHDA, CDR2 SQIVND, per germline (reference sequence). V was clipped by 3 bases and J by 4 bases, with 10 bases between them. There are 13 residues in the CDR3. For the CDR3, the DNA is TGTGCCAGTAGTATGCCCAACGATTACGAGCAGTACTTC. It encodes CASSMPNDYEQYF.

V usage is TRBV6-5 and J usage is TRBJ2-2; 7 nucleotides agree with TRBD1. The V gene end was trimmed by 5 bases and the J gene end by 5 bases; junction bases not matched to a gene: 8. The CDR3 loop spans 15 amino acids. Germline V gene lookup returns CDR1 MNHEY and CDR2 SVGAGI. The DNA for the CDR3 is TGTGCCAGCAGTCTACAGGGGTTGGGGACCGGGGAGCTGTTTTTT. Its translation is CASSLQGLGTGELFF.

This sequence joins TRBV7-6 and TRBJ2-1, with a weak D call TRBD2 (6 bases). V lost 6 bases, J lost 9 bases, and 9 bases lay in between. CDR3 length: 11 amino acids. The germline V gene encodes CDR1 SGHVS and CDR2 FNYEAQ. CDR3 bases: TGTGCCAGCAGGACCGGGGGTGAGCAGTTCTTC. This codes for CASRTGGEQFF.

DNA for the CDR3: TGTGCCAGCAGTGACTGGACAGGGGGAGGGGGGAAAGCCAAAAACATTCAGTACTTC. It translates to CASSDWTGGGGKAKNIQYF. The chain carries TRBV6-1 and TRBJ2-4, with TRBD1 identical over 10 bases. From germline, CDR1 is MNHNS and CDR2 SASEGT. CDR3 size: 19 residues. V shed 3 bases, J shed 0 bases, and the junction held 11 bases outside the gene matches.

V is TRBV19 and J is TRBJ2-3; the match to TRBD2 covers 8 bases. This CDR3 has 16 residues. V was clipped by 1 base and J by 3 bases; unmatched bases: 6. Germline V CDR1 and CDR2: LNHDA, SQIVND (reference sequence). The DNA for the CDR3 is TGTGCCAGTAGTATAGCCGGGGCTAGCGGGACAGATACGCAGTATTTT. This sequence encodes CASSIAGASGTDTQYF. Filled out from reference TRBV19 and TRBJ2-3, the complete variable domain reads DGGITQSPKYLFRKEGQNVTLSCEQNLNHDAMYWYRQDPGQGLRLIYYSQIVNDFQKGDIAEGYSVSREKKESFPLTVTSAQKNPTAFYLCASSIAGASGTDTQYFGPGTRLTVL.

A remark on this clone: The same CDR3 is also encoded by other DNA sequences in this sample. This chain joins TRBV7-9 and TRBJ2-3; TRBD1 matches at 8 bases. Per the germline V gene, CDR1 is SEHNR and CDR2 is FQNEAQ (reference sequence). V dropped 2 bases and J dropped 2; count of bases not matched to a gene: 3. The CDR3 has 15 amino acids. CDR3 DNA sequence: TGTGCCAGCAGCTTACAGGGGGCCTCCACAGATACGCAGTATTTT. It translates to CASSLQGASTDTQYF.

The CDR3: CASSPGSQLATNEKLFF. In nucleotides, the CDR3 is TGTGCCAGCAGCCCGGGCAGCCAGCTTGCAACTAATGAAAAACTGTTTTTT. The chain uses TRBV7-9 and TRBJ1-4, with unresolved D. CDR3 length: 17 amino acids. V lost 5 bases and J 0 bases, leaving 16 bases between the germline ends. Germline assignment: CDR1 SEHNR and CDR2 FQNEAQ (reference sequence).

The rearrangement joins TRBV30 to TRBJ2-6; weak D call: TRBD2 (6 bases). CDR1 GTSNPN and CDR2 SVGIG come from the germline V gene (reference sequence). With 1 base removed from V and 4 bases from J, the gap between germline ends came to 11 bases. The CDR3 has 15 residues. The CDR3 region is CAWSGAGTGANVLTF. Here the CDR3 DNA reads TGTGCCTGGAGTGGTGCGGGGACCGGGGCCAACGTCCTGACTTTC.

This clone was observed a single time. This sample also contains other DNA sequences that code for the same CDR3. The V and J genes are TRBV18 and TRBJ2-7, with TRBD2 matching 12 bases. The CDR3 runs 15 residues. The V gene end was trimmed by 2 bases and the J gene end by 3 bases; junction bases not matched to a gene: 2. Looked up from germline, CDR1 is KGHSH and CDR2 is LQKENI. CDR3 protein: CASSPGLAGSYEQYF. The CDR3 coding sequence is TGTGCCAGCTCACCAGGACTAGCGGGAAGCTACGAGCAGTACTTC.

The chain employs TRBV5-6 and TRBJ2-5; D tentatively fits TRBD1 or TRBD2 (5 bases each). The germline gives CDR1 SGHDT, CDR2 YYEEEE. Trimming removed 4 bases from V and 5 bases from J, with 15 bases in between. This CDR3 spans 14 amino acids. DNA for the CDR3: TGTGCCAGCAGCACCCCGAGGGGAGCGGAGACCCAGTACTTC. This gives the protein CASSTPRGAETQYF.

The chain uses TRBV4-3 and TRBJ1-4; possibly TRBD1 for D (6 bases). The germline V gene encodes CDR1 LGHNA and CDR2 YSLEER. Trimming removed 2 bases at V and 8 bases at J, with 9 bases between. The CDR3 length is 13 residues. CDR3 residues: CASSQLGQEKLFF. The CDR3 nucleotides are TGCGCCAGCAGCCAACTAGGACAGGAAAAACTGTTTTTT.

This clone was counted a few times. The J gene is TRBJ1-1, the V gene TRBV10-3; D unclear. Trimming took off 7 bases at V and 0 bases at J, with 9 bases between the two ends. Germline CDR1 is ENHRY and CDR2 is SYGVKD. The CDR3 is 13 residues long. Here the CDR3 DNA reads TGTGCCATCAACTCGGGGTTGAACACTGAAGCTTTCTTT. Protein product: CAINSGLNTEAFF.

This chain uses TRBV29-1 with TRBJ2-1; TRBD2 matches 8 bases. Germline assignment: CDR1 SQVTM and CDR2 ANQGSEA. V dropped 3 bases and J dropped 6; count of bases not matched to a gene: 7. This CDR3 has 14 residues. CDR3 bases: TGCAGCGTTGACGGGGGGGCCGTTAGCAATGAGCAGTTCTTC. This gives the protein CSVDGGAVSNEQFF.

Notes on this clone: One junction end does not reproduce the germline sequence, and a read error may be involved. This rearrangement joins TRBV7-7 to TRBJ2-3, with unresolved D. CDR3 length: 13 amino acids. Germline values: CDR1 SSHAT, CDR2 FNYEAQ (reference sequence). In DNA, the CDR3 is TGTGCTAGCAGCTTAGAAAAGGGAGATACGCAGTATTTT. Translated, it gives CASSLEKGDTQYF.